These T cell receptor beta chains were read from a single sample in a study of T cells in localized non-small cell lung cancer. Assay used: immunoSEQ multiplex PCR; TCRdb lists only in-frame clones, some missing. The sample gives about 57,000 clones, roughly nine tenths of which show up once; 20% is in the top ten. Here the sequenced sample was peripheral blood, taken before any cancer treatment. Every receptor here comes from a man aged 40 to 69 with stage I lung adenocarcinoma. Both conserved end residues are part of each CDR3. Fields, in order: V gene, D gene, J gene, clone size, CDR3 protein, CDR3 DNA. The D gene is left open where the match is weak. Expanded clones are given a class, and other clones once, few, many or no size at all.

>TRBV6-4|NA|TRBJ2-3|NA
CASSRGGSTDTQYF
TGTGCCAGCAGCAGAGGCGGAAGCACAGATACGCAGTATTTT
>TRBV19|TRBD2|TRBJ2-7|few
CASSIGAGGAYEQYF
TGTGCCAGTAGTATAGGTGCGGGAGGGGCCTACGAGCAGTACTTC
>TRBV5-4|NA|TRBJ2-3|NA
CASSFGSTDTQYF
TGTGCCAGCAGCTTCGGAAGCACAGATACGCAGTATTTT
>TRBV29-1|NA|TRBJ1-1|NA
CSVEEGGTEAFF
TGCAGCGTTGAAGAAGGAGGGACTGAAGCTTTCTTT
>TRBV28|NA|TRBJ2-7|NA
CASSFNPTTEGYEQYF
TGTGCCAGCAGTTTTAACCCTACAACGGAGGGCTACGAGCAGTACTTC
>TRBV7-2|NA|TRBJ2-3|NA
CASRPRSTDTQYF
TGTGCCAGCAGGCCCCGTTCGACAGATACGCAGTATTTT
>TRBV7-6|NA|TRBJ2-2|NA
CASSLVDSNTGELFF
TGTGCCAGCAGCTTAGTTGACAGTAACACCGGGGAGCTGTTTTTT
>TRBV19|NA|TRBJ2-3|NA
CASSSGPGGSTDTQYF
TGTGCCAGTAGTAGTGGGCCAGGCGGAAGCACAGATACGCAGTATTTT
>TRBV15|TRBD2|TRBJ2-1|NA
CATSSHGVAGSDNEQFF
TGTGCCACCAGCAGCCACGGGGTAGCGGGAAGTGATAATGAGCAGTTCTTC
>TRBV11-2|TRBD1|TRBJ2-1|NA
CASSLEAWGTGLNNEQFF
TGTGCCAGCAGCTTAGAGGCGTGGGGGACAGGTCTCAACAATGAGCAGTTCTTC
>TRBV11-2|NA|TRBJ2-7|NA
CASSWREGSYEQYF
TGTGCCAGCAGCTGGAGGGAAGGATCCTACGAGCAGTACTTC
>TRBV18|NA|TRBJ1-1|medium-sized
CASSPQGGTEAFF
TGTGCCAGCTCACCGCAAGGGGGGACTGAAGCTTTCTTT
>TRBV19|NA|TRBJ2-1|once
CASSIDGGGWGRAYNEQFF
TGTGCCAGTAGTATAGATGGTGGCGGTTGGGGCAGGGCCTACAATGAGCAGTTCTTC
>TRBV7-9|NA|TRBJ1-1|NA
CASSLPPGHFTGKTEAFF
TGTGCCAGCAGCTTACCACCGGGACACTTCACAGGGAAGACTGAAGCTTTCTTT
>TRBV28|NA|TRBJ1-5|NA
CASISGKNSNQPQHF
TGTGCCAGCATCTCAGGGAAAAATAGCAATCAGCCCCAGCATTTT
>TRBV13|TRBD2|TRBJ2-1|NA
CASSLYPSGRNYNEQFF
TGTGCCAGCAGCTTATACCCTAGCGGGAGGAACTACAATGAGCAGTTCTTC
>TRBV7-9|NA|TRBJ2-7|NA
CASSPTMGIRDEQYF
TGTGCCAGCAGTCCAACCATGGGCATTAGGGACGAGCAGTACTTC
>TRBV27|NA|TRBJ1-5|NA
CASSPQGYSNQPQHF
TGTGCCAGCAGTCCTCAGGGGTATAGCAATCAGCCCCAGCATTTT
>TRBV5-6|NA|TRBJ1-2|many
CASSLGPYGYTF
TGTGCCAGCAGCTTGGGACCCTATGGCTACACCTTC
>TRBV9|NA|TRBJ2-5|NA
CASSAGTLGRETQYF
TGTGCCAGCAGCGCCGGGACTTTAGGGAGGGAGACCCAGTACTTC
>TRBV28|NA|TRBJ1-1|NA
CASRHNTEAFF
TGTGCCAGCAGACATAACACTGAAGCTTTCTTT
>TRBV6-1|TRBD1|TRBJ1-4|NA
CASWRGQNEKLFF
TGTGCCAGCTGGAGGGGGCAAAATGAAAAACTGTTTTTT
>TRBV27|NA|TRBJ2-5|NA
CASSRGYQETQYF
TGTGCCAGCAGTCGCGGGTACCAAGAGACCCAGTACTTC
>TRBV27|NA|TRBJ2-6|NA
CASAQGFPGANVLTF
TGTGCCAGCGCCCAGGGCTTTCCTGGGGCCAACGTCCTGACTTTC
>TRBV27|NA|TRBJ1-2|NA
CASSSSLWGNYGYTF
TGTGCCAGCAGTTCGAGCCTGTGGGGGAACTATGGCTACACCTTC
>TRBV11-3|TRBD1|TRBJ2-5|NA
CASSTPETGGEETQYF
TGTGCCAGCAGTACCCCCGAGACAGGGGGCGAAGAGACCCAGTACTTC